A single T cell receptor (beta chain) is shown here with its context. Its antigen is still unknown. The protocol was immunoSEQ multiplex PCR, while the TCRdb copy is restricted to in-frame clones and leaves out a portion. This sample has approximately 30,000 clones, with 65% to 85% found just once. The germline V gene has CDR1 LNHNV and CDR2 YYDKDF (reference sequence). The CDR3 spans 16 residues. The V gene end was trimmed by 1 base and the J gene end by 0 bases; junction bases not matched to a gene: 2. Time point indicated: week 35, safety follow-up. The investigators gave 300 ug of mutant IDH1 20-mer peptide in each vaccine dose, together with topical imiquimod. Eight vaccinations reached patients in weeks 1, 3, 5, 7, 11, 15, 19 and 23. This specimen belongs to a study of a mutant IDH1 vaccine in newly diagnosed glioma. The wider study: Vaccination was launched 4-6 weeks after radiotherapy alone, or with temozolomide cycles. The earlier regimen, radiotherapy, temozolomide, or both, was most often both.

General study findings and limits: Evidence of vaccine-induced immune responses was documented in about 93% of patients.

The chain has TRBV15 and TRBJ1-4; TRBD1 agrees at 7 bases. The sequence derives from a woman aged 30 to 39 with glioma. Some clones in this sample may be carry-over from other donors' samples. The material was PBMCs, obtained from a glioma patient whose treatment included an IDH1 peptide vaccine. The CDR3, as DNA: TGTGCCACCAGCAGAGGCACAGGGGCAACTAATGAAAAACTGTTTTTT. Its translation: CATSRGTGATNEKLFF.